The entry below gives a single T cell receptor beta chain sequence along with its context. The target antigen is unknown. A much larger clonotype is one base distant, so this may be a read error. CDR1 is LGHDT, CDR2 YNNKEL, per germline (reference sequence). The V end lost 0 bases, the J end lost 5 bases, and 8 bases lay between the germline ends. The CDR3 spans 14 residues. Cells sorted as Tregs were CD4+, CD25+ and CD127-/low. Study-wide results and caveats: Greatest tumor Treg TCR overlap was with tumor naive CD4+ cells. Tumor memory CD4+ T cell TCR gene usage clustered with blood and lymph node memory CD4+ cells and lymph node naive CD4+ cells. The larger cohort examined one V-J beta rearrangement, not whole repertoires.

After constant-region reverse-primer amplification, full-length variable regions underwent semi-nested PCR with Nested Universal Primer A. From the 5' RACE reads, TCRdb called clonotypes with MiXCR, one entry per CDR3 protein. The sample contains over 8,500 distinct CDR3 sequences, 30% to 40% of which appear only once. The clonotype was recovered from a female donor with breast cancer. This rearrangement joins TRBV3-1 to TRBJ2-1; D remains ambiguous. The sample comprised Tregs sorted from blood. The CDR3 spells CASSQDCSNNEQFF. Here the CDR3 DNA reads TGTGCCAGCAGCCAAGATTGTTCCAACAATGAGCAGTTCTTC.